What follows are 5 T cell receptor beta chains derived from one specimen sequenced in a study of T-cell reconstitution after alpha-beta-depleted transplantation in children. Unique molecular identifiers were used to barcode this TCRbeta library. One entry per CDR3 protein, called by TCRdb with MiXCR from the PCR reads. Here the sample spans 670,000 or so distinct CDR3 sequences, over 10% being singletons. The source material was PBMCs, sampled before TCRalphabeta/CD19-depleted stem cell transplant. All receptors derive from a girl between 2 and 10 years old with congenital amegakaryocytic thrombocytopenia, due to receive a stem cell transplant.

This clonotype was detected a few times. The V call is TRBV29-1, the J call TRBJ2-7, with TRBD2 matching over 9 bases. This CDR3 has 14 amino acids. Germline V lookup: CDR1 SQVTM, CDR2 ANQGSEA. With V trimmed by 2 bases and J by 3 bases, 5 bases remained unmatched. The CDR3: CSVELAGHDYEQYF. The CDR3 nucleotides are TGCAGCGTTGAACTAGCGGGGCATGACTACGAGCAGTACTTC.

This clonotype was recorded many times. The chain combines TRBV5-1 with TRBJ2-7; no clear D. The germline V gene encodes CDR1 SGHRS and CDR2 YFSETQ. The V end lost 0 bases, the J end lost 2 bases, and 9 bases lay between the germline ends. There are 14 residues in the CDR3. The CDR3 DNA sequence: TGCGCCAGCAGCTTGGATGCAGGCACCTACGAGCAGTACTTC. It codes for CASSLDAGTYEQYF.

The rearrangement links TRBV12-3 or TRBV12-4 to TRBJ1-1; 9 bases are shared with TRBD1. The CDR3 has 14 residues. Germline trimming cut 5 bases from V and 4 bases from J; bases unmatched to any gene: 5. The chain's CDR3 is CASSNTGGPTEAFF. The CDR3 nucleotides are TGTGCCAGCAGTAATACAGGGGGCCCCACTGAAGCTTTCTTT.

The chain couples TRBV27 to TRBJ2-1; 13 bases match TRBD2. After removal of 5 bases from V and 12 bases from J, the junction contained 7 bases not matched to a gene. The CDR3 covers 14 residues. The V gene's germline CDR1 is MNHEY and CDR2 SMNVEV (reference sequence). The CDR3 spells CASSPGTSGDGQFF. The CDR3 DNA follows: TGTGCCAGCAGTCCTGGGACTAGCGGGGACGGGCAGTTCTTC.

The rearrangement joins TRBV25-1 to TRBJ2-1; weak D call: TRBD2 (5 bases). The CDR3 consists of 15 residues. The germline V and J ends were trimmed by 3 bases and 3 bases, with 12 bases remaining between them. Germline CDR1 is MGHDK and CDR2 is SYGVNS. This CDR3 is CASSDRRGIYNEQFF. The CDR3 bases are TGTGCCAGCAGTGACCGACGAGGGATCTACAATGAGCAGTTCTTC.